This T cell receptor (beta chain) was identified during a study of T cell repertoires in cytomegalovirus infection. Notes on the study in general: The cumulative frequency of public TCR beta families distinguished individuals who carried CMV together with the relevant HLA. HLA-C-restricted CMV-specific TCR beta clonotypes were dominant in the ex vivo response.

TCRdb called the reads again in MiXCR, with one record for every CDR3 protein. The sample has about a million distinct CDR3 sequences, approximately 31% seen once. Note on this clonotype: Its antigen is not known. One end of the junction varies from germline; a read error may be responsible.

The CDR3 runs to 15 residues. Germline V gives CDR1 SGHVS, CDR2 FQNEAQ. This sample comprised cultured CD8+ T cells from PBMCs, obtained from culture after CMV antigen stimulation. This TCR came from a human donor in good health (CMV status not recorded). Some clones in this sample may be carry-over from other donors' samples. The J gene is TRBJ1-1, the V gene TRBV7-8, with D hard to call. Written as DNA, the CDR3 is TGTACCAGCAGCGCCAGGCGGTACTTGAACACTGAAGCTTTCTTT. Encoded protein: CTSSARRYLNTEAFF.